Following are 8 T cell receptor beta chains from one sample sequenced in a study of metastatic and nonmetastatic thyroid tumors. TCRdb reprocessed the PCR reads via MiXCR. Of over 10,000 clones in the sample, about 12% were seen once. No patient received treatment before thyroid surgery. The sample consisted of blood. These receptors originate from a female donor with papillary thyroid cancer or a benign thyroid nodule (not recorded which). Some clones in this sample may be carry-over from other donors' samples.

This clone came up many times. This chain connects TRBV9 to TRBJ1-2; D not certain. The V end was cut by 7 bases, the J end by 7 bases, with 14 bases between. Germline CDR1 is SGDLS and CDR2 is YYNGEE. CDR3 length equals 12 residues. Here the CDR3 reads CASGEGLFGYTF. CDR3 DNA sequence: TGTGCCAGCGGTGAAGGCTTGTTTGGCTACACCTTC.

The V gene is TRBV20-1, the J gene TRBJ2-1; 11 bases line up with TRBD2. J was trimmed by 8 bases and V by 5 bases; bases with no gene match: 11. CDR1 is DFQATT, CDR2 SNEGSKA, per germline (reference sequence). The CDR3 consists of 15 residues. CDR3 nucleotide sequence: TGCAGTGCTTGGAATAGCGGGAGGGCAAGTGATGAGCAGTTCTTC. This sequence encodes CSAWNSGRASDEQFF.

Many counts were recorded for this clone. This chain joins TRBV2 and TRBJ2-2; tentative D call: TRBD1 (6 bases). Trimming took 5 bases from V and 2 from J, leaving 12 bases between them. CDR3 size: 15 residues. Per germline, CDR1 SNHLY and CDR2 FYNNEI. CDR3 residues: CASSWTEINTGELFF. For the CDR3, the DNA is TGTGCCAGCAGTTGGACAGAAATCAACACCGGGGAGCTGTTTTTT.

The sample holds many counts of this clone. This chain uses TRBV20-1 with TRBJ2-7, with D uncertain. The CDR3 runs to 13 residues. V was pared by 3 bases and J by 0 bases, with 9 bases between. The germline gives CDR1 DFQATT, CDR2 SNEGSKA (reference sequence). This chain's CDR3 is CSASVPNSYEQYF. CDR3 nucleotide sequence: TGCAGTGCTAGTGTCCCCAACTCCTACGAGCAGTACTTC.

Within the sample, this clone is medium-sized. The V and J genes are TRBV2 and TRBJ1-5; D gene ambiguous. Germline CDR1 reads SNHLY; CDR2 reads FYNNEI. V was trimmed by 6 bases and J by 5 bases, leaving 8 bases between them. CDR3 length: 12 amino acids. This CDR3 is CASRTLDQPQHF. In DNA form, the CDR3 reads TGTGCCAGCAGGACCTTAGATCAGCCCCAGCATTTT.

About this clone itself: A read error is possible here, since a much larger clone lies one base away. The chain recombines TRBV20-1 with TRBJ2-4; a possible D gene is TRBD1 (7 bases). CDR3 length: 12 amino acids. Germline V gene sequence: CDR1 DFQATT, CDR2 SNEGSKA (reference sequence). V was shortened by 6 bases and J by 12 bases, with 18 bases between the two germline ends. CDR3 residues: CSAPRGVDTQYF. As DNA, the CDR3 is TGCAGTGCCCCCAGGGGGGTGGACACTCAGTACTTC.

This clone was seen at least ten times. The chain is built from TRBV7-6 and TRBJ2-5; 7 bases are a match to TRBD2. The J segment lost 5 bases and the V segment lost 0 bases, leaving 3 bases of the junction unmatched. This CDR3 spans 14 amino acids. Germline loops: CDR1 SGHVS, CDR2 FNYEAQ. The CDR3 loop reads CASSLAGLQETQYF. For the CDR3, the DNA is TGTGCCAGCAGCTTAGCGGGACTACAGGAGACCCAGTACTTC.

There are many counts of this clone. The CDR3 nucleotides are TGCAGTGCTAGAGATTTTAGTACAGGAATTAATTCACCCCTCCACTTT. Amino acid sequence: CSARDFSTGINSPLHF. The chain has TRBV20-1 and TRBJ1-6, with D possibly TRBD1 on 5 matching bases. Per germline, CDR1 DFQATT and CDR2 SNEGSKA (reference sequence). The V and J ends lost 0 bases and 6 bases respectively, with 15 bases between them. This CDR3 contains 16 residues.